This paragraph covers one T cell receptor beta chain sequence. The source of the sample is a study of cytomegalovirus exposure and HLA in healthy donors. Study background: Earlier, almost 120 million unique TCR beta sequences were recovered from about 179 million T cells by an analysis.

After removal of 3 bases from V and 4 bases from J, the junction contained 2 bases not matched to a gene. This CDR3 is built from 14 residues. The germline gives CDR1 MNHNY, CDR2 SVGAGI (reference sequence). Amplification used 60 Vbeta primers and 13 Jbeta primers. In the original workflow: Later, about 80 million unique TCR beta chains were counted in an analysis, and 10 million to 12 million of them were shared. Using immunoSEQ multiplex PCR, the repertoire was profiled, and TCRdb retains in-frame clones only, with some absent. The DNA was the basis for D and trimming; V, J and clone size are from that table. The table includes some 130,000 clones, 70% to 80% detected once.

Material for sequencing was PBMCs. The rearrangement uses TRBV6-6 and TRBJ1-1; 10 bases line up with TRBD1. This TCR came from a woman between 50 and 59 years old in good health and CMV-seropositive. CDR3 DNA sequence: TGTGCCAGCAGTTATTGGGACAGGGGCACTGAAGCTTTCTTT. Translated, it gives CASSYWDRGTEAFF.